The 30 T cell receptor beta chains presented below share a single source sample, sequenced in a study of tumor-infiltrating lymphocytes in primary liver carcinoma. It was unsorted whole blood that yielded blood RNA, and germline DNA was also extracted. Total RNA (around 500 ng) served as template for TCR beta cDNA synthesis primed by a constant-region primer. ARM-PCR was slightly modified, and three nested multiplex PCR rounds with it gave rise to the TCR beta libraries. Primers for the first two PCR rounds were TRBV1-TRBV30 forward primers and a C-beta reverse primer (about 10 cycles per round). TCRdb itself ran the multiplex PCR reads through MiXCR, one entry per CDR3 protein. The sample holds a few hundred thousand distinct CDR3 sequences, almost 60% seen once. Sequencing input: peripheral blood. The origin of the receptors is a woman between 25 and 40 years old with primary liver carcinoma and hepatitis B virus infection.

V gene TRBV28 combines with J gene TRBJ2-7; tentative D call: TRBD2 (6 bases). V lost 4 bases, J lost 2 bases, and 15 bases lay in between. There are 15 residues in the CDR3. CDR1 is MDHEN, CDR2 SYDVKM, per germline. CDR3 bases: TGTGCCAGCAGTTCTATCGGGAGTGGCCCCTACGAGCAGTACTTC. Encoded protein: CASSSIGSGPYEQYF. Supplemented by reference TRBV28 and TRBJ2-7, the full variable domain reads DVKVTQSSRYLVKRTGEKVFLECVQDMDHENMFWYRQDPGLGLRLIYFSYDVKMKEKGDIPEGYSVSREKKERFSLILESASTNQTSMYLCASSSIGSGPYEQYFGPGTRLTVT.

Of note for this clonotype: The conserved phenylalanine or tryptophan is not found at the CDR3 terminus, so this likely reflects a read error. The DNA is omitted, as the CDR3 cannot be located on it reliably, and the CDR3 follows TCRdb's listing. This chain links TRBV4-3 with TRBJ1-1. The CDR3 totals 16 residues, both ends included. Per the germline V gene, CDR1 is LGHNA and CDR2 is YSLEER. CDR3 protein: CASSRIYLKLYTEASI.

On this clonotype: One junction end does not reproduce the germline sequence, and a read error may be involved. The chain has TRBV6-6 and TRBJ2-5, with 7 bases aligning to TRBD1. The CDR3 runs to 15 residues. Germline CDR1 is MNHNY and CDR2 is SVGAGI (reference sequence). CDR3 coding DNA: TGTGCCAGCAGCCAGCCACAGGGGAACCAAGAGATCCAGTACTTC. Its translation: CASSQPQGNQEIQYF.

In its sample, this clonotype was seen many times. The V call is TRBV12-3 or TRBV12-4, the J call TRBJ2-6; the D gene is possibly TRBD2 (5 bases). Between the trimmed V and J ends, which lost 6 bases and 2 bases, there was a span of 14 bases. CDR3 length equals 16 residues. In DNA form, the CDR3 reads TGTGCCAGCAGAGGAGGCGGCACAACTGGGGCCAACGTCCTGACTTTC. Residues: CASRGGGTTGANVLTF.

The chain carries TRBV7-9 and TRBJ2-3; D is unresolved. V was clipped by 1 base and J by 2 bases, with 10 bases between them. The CDR3 has 15 amino acids. CDR1 and CDR2 from the germline V gene are SEHNR and FQNEAQ (reference sequence). This CDR3 reads CASSLEGGPTDTQYF. Here the CDR3 DNA reads TGTGCCAGCAGCTTAGAGGGCGGCCCCACAGATACGCAGTATTTT.

With regard to this clonotype: Germline is not matched at one junction end, which may reflect a read error. This chain's CDR3 is CANSWTSGGYEQYF. The CDR3 coding sequence is TGTGCCAACAGCTGGACTAGCGGGGGCTACGAGCAGTACTTC. The rearrangement links TRBV5-5 to TRBJ2-7; TRBD2 agrees at 13 bases. The CDR3 loop spans 14 amino acids. The germline CDR1 and CDR2 sequences are SGHKS and YYEKEE (reference sequence).

The CDR3 nucleotides read TGTGCCAGCACTCGACTGGGCGGCTCCTACAATGAGCAGTTCTTC. It encodes CASTRLGGSYNEQFF. This chain uses TRBV6-2 or TRBV6-3 with TRBJ2-1; D unresolved. Germline values: CDR1 MNHEY, CDR2 SVGEGT. V gave up 7 bases and J gave up 0 bases, with 13 bases separating them. The CDR3 covers 15 residues.

The rearrangement links TRBV5-1 to TRBJ2-1; TRBD2 matches 9 bases. The CDR3 loop spans 15 amino acids. Losses at the gene ends were 4 bases for V and 5 bases for J; bases not matched to a gene: 7. Germline V lookup: CDR1 SGHRS, CDR2 YFSETQ. CDR3 region: CASSPRASGDNEQFF. CDR3 DNA sequence: TGCGCCAGCAGCCCACGGGCTAGCGGGGACAATGAGCAGTTCTTC.

There are many counts of this clonotype. V gene TRBV11-1 combines with J gene TRBJ2-7, with 9 bases matching TRBD1. The CDR3 is made up of 16 amino acids. The V segment lost 5 bases and the J segment 1 base; nucleotides outside the gene matches: 9. CDR1 and CDR2 from the germline V gene are SGHAT and FQDESV (reference sequence). The CDR3 sequence: CASSRISGTGSYEQYF. The CDR3, as DNA: TGTGCCAGCAGCCGCATCTCCGGGACAGGGTCCTACGAGCAGTACTTC.

Notes on this clonotype: A read error is possible here, since a much larger clone lies one base away. The CDR3 ends on some other residue instead of the conserved phenylalanine or tryptophan, so this is likely a read error. The chain recombines TRBV4-2 with TRBJ2-1; 7 bases line up with TRBD1. With V trimmed by 0 bases and J by 0 bases, 2 bases remained unmatched. The CDR3 has 16 residues. Germline lookup yields CDR1 LGHNA and CDR2 YNFKEQ. The CDR3 is CASSQDRQGSYNEQFI. The CDR3 DNA is TGTGCCAGCAGCCAAGATCGACAGGGCTCCTACAATGAGCAGTTCATC.

The chain uses TRBV5-5 and TRBJ2-5; tentatively, D is TRBD2 (7 bases). CDR1 is SGHKS, CDR2 YYEKEE, per germline (reference sequence). Trimming pared 4 bases from V and 7 bases from J, leaving 20 bases between. The CDR3 totals 15 residues. CDR3 nucleotide sequence: TGTGCCAGCAGCGGGTTTTCAGGGGAGGGAGTGACCCAGTACTTC. It yields the protein CASSGFSGEGVTQYF.

This rearrangement joins TRBV28 to TRBJ2-5, with D perhaps TRBD2 (6 bases). The CDR3 spans 12 residues. V was shortened by 7 bases and J by 7 bases, with 13 bases between the two germline ends. Germline assignment: CDR1 MDHEN and CDR2 SYDVKM. The CDR3 loop reads CASNHLGGTQYF. DNA for the CDR3: TGTGCCAGCAACCATCTGGGAGGGACCCAGTACTTC.

The V gene is TRBV6-2 or TRBV6-3, the J gene TRBJ2-2; 8 bases agree with TRBD2. This CDR3 is built from 14 residues. The J segment lost 5 bases and the V segment lost 10 bases, leaving 9 bases of the junction unmatched. The germline gives CDR1 MNHEY, CDR2 SVGEGT. The CDR3 is CATAFSGITGELFF. CDR3 bases: TGTGCCACCGCCTTTAGCGGGATTACCGGGGAGCTGTTTTTT.

This clonotype was detected only a few times. The J gene is TRBJ2-4, the V gene TRBV6-1; D uncertain. Between the trimmed V and J ends, which lost 3 bases and 5 bases, there was a span of 20 bases. CDR3 length: 17 amino acids. The germline V gene has CDR1 MNHNS and CDR2 SASEGT. In nucleotides, the CDR3 is TGTGCCAGCAGTGATTTGGTCTTGAGGAACAATGAAAACATTCAGTACTTC. Amino acids: CASSDLVLRNNENIQYF.

As for this clonotype: One junction end disagrees with the germline gene, perhaps due to a read error. The V gene is TRBV24-1, the J gene TRBJ2-2; 9 bases are a match to TRBD1. Germline loops: CDR1 KGHDR, CDR2 SFDVKD. The length of the CDR3 is 16 residues. CDR3 in DNA: TGTGCCACCAGTGACCCGGGACAGGGTATCACCGGGGAGTTGTTTTTT. It specifies CATSDPGQGITGELFF.

The genes are TRBV6-1 and TRBJ2-5; D is perhaps TRBD2 (5 bases). V was cut by 1 base and J by 4 bases, with 19 bases left in between. CDR1 and CDR2 (germline): MNHNS, SASEGT. CDR3 length: 17 residues. The DNA of the CDR3 is TGTGCCAGCAGTGAAGGTTTTGGACGGGGTGGTCGAGAGACCCAGTACTTC. Residues: CASSEGFGRGGRETQYF.

Concerning this clonotype: A read error may be the cause here, since a much bigger clone is one base away. The genes are TRBV12-3 or TRBV12-4 and TRBJ1-2; 7 nucleotides line up with TRBD1. This CDR3 spans 16 amino acids. The chain's CDR3 is CGSSLVPTTGTYGYTF. Written as DNA, the CDR3 is TGTGGCAGCAGTTTAGTCCCAACGACAGGGACCTATGGCTACACCTTC.

This clonotype was recorded a few times. This CDR3 fails to terminate in the conserved phenylalanine or tryptophan, so it likely reflects a read error. The V call is TRBV6-5, the J call TRBJ2-7, with D uncertain. Germline CDR1 and CDR2: MNHEY and SVGAGI. The CDR3 consists of 16 residues. Trimming removed 2 bases from V and 0 bases from J, with 14 bases in between. CDR3 DNA: TGTGCCAGCAGTTACGCCGCGTCAGCGAGCTCCTACGAGCAGTACATC. Translated, it gives CASSYAASASSYEQYI.

Concerning this clonotype: A read error is likely, as this CDR3 ends without the conserved phenylalanine or tryptophan. V gene TRBV6-5 combines with J gene TRBJ1-5; 8 bases map to TRBD1. The germline V gene encodes CDR1 MNHEY and CDR2 SVGAGI. The junction had 3 bases not matched to a gene; V was cut back by 5 bases and J by 3 bases. The CDR3 is 14 amino acids. DNA of the CDR3: TGTGCCAGCAGTCAGACAGGGGTCAATCAGCCCCAGCATTAT. Protein: CASSQTGVNQPQHY.

Notes on this clonotype: A read error may be the cause here, since a much bigger clone is one base away. The gene calls are TRBV6-5 and TRBJ1-2, with a weak D call TRBD1 (5 bases). There are 15 residues in the CDR3. The germline V gene encodes CDR1 MNHEY and CDR2 SVGAGI. The CDR3 nucleotides read TGTGCCTGCAGTTACTCTGGGGGAGCTAACTATGGCTACACCTTC. Its protein product is CACSYSGGANYGYTF.

A single count supports this clonotype. This sequence may be a read error, since a much larger clone differs from it by one base. The chain uses TRBV4-2 and TRBJ1-2; 12 nucleotides match TRBD1. J gave up 8 bases and V 2 bases, and 9 bases lay outside the gene matches. This CDR3 spans 16 amino acids. Germline CDR1 reads LGHNA; CDR2 reads YNFKEQ. The DNA of the CDR3 is TGTGCCAGCAGCCAAAATCCGGGACAGGGGGCAGGGGGCTACACCTTC. Protein product: CASSQNPGQGAGGYTF.

This clonotype was found many times. This CDR3 is CASSPRTSGASYEQYF. DNA for the CDR3: TGTGCCAGCAGCCCCCGGACTAGCGGAGCCTCCTACGAGCAGTACTTC. V and J are TRBV5-6 and TRBJ2-7; TRBD2 matches at 10 bases. V was pared by 4 bases and J by 0 bases, with 7 bases of the junction left unmatched. CDR1 and CDR2 from the germline V gene are SGHDT and YYEEEE. CDR3 length equals 16 residues. The whole variable domain, remainder taken from reference TRBV5-6 and TRBJ2-7, is DAGVTQSPTHLIKTRGQQVTLRCSPKSGHDTVSWYQQALGQGPQFIFQYYEEEERQRGNFPDRFSGHQFPNYSSELNVNALLLGDSALYLCASSPRTSGASYEQYFGPGTRLTVT.

Regarding this clonotype: The junction and the germline gene differ at one end; a read error may be behind it. J is TRBJ2-5 and V is TRBV6-5, with D uncertain. The length of the CDR3 is 15 residues. CDR1 is MNHEY and CDR2 is SVGAGI in the germline V gene. The CDR3 protein is CASNYSPLSRETQYF. The CDR3 DNA sequence: TGTGCCAGCAATTACTCTCCCTTATCCCGAGAGACCCAGTACTTC.

The rearrangement joins TRBV5-6 to TRBJ2-7; D is perhaps TRBD1 (6 bases). The V gene's germline CDR1 is SGHDT and CDR2 YYEEEE. This CDR3 comprises 13 residues. Trimming removed 4 bases from V and 4 bases from J, with 12 bases in between. Here the CDR3 DNA reads TGTGCCAGCAGCAGACAGGCCCATTACGAGCAGTACTTC. Residues: CASSRQAHYEQYF.

CDR3: CAISAAFREDQPQHF. Written as DNA, the CDR3 is TGTGCCATCAGTGCCGCCTTCAGGGAGGATCAGCCCCAGCATTTT. This chain joins TRBV10-3 and TRBJ1-5; a possible D gene is TRBD1 (5 bases). The CDR3 extends over 15 amino acids. The germline V gene encodes CDR1 ENHRY and CDR2 SYGVKD. V lost 4 bases and J 5 bases, leaving 15 bases between the germline ends.

As concerns this clonotype: A read error may be the cause here, since a much bigger clone is one base away. The genes are TRBV4-3 and TRBJ2-3; D is perhaps TRBD1 (5 bases). This CDR3 spans 16 amino acids. The germline V gene has CDR1 LGHNA and CDR2 YSLEER. The CDR3 sequence is CTSSQDYPAVGLTQYF. The CDR3, as DNA: TGCACCAGCAGCCAAGATTATCCGGCGGTGGGGCTTACGCAGTATTTT.

This clonotype appeared once. The junction differs from germline at one of its ends, possibly a read error. This chain joins TRBV29-1 and TRBJ1-2; 9 bases are a match to TRBD1. Looked up from germline, CDR1 is SQVTM and CDR2 is ANQGSEA. This CDR3 region has 16 residues. The CDR3 nucleotides read TGCAGCATTGAAAAAAGTCAGGGGGACAGGGACTATGGCTACACCTTC. It translates to CSIEKSQGDRDYGYTF.

Details on this clonotype: A much larger clone lies one base from this, so it may be a read error. The CDR3 reads CASRVLAGNYEQYF. CDR3 nucleotides: TGTGCCAGCAGGGTACTAGCGGGGAACTACGAGCAGTACTTC. The chain joins TRBV6-5 to TRBJ2-7; 10 bases match TRBD2. CDR1 is MNHEY, CDR2 SVGAGI, per germline. V was clipped by 6 bases and J by 3 bases; unmatched bases: 5. The CDR3 runs 14 residues.

CDR3 coding DNA: TGTGCCAGCAGCTATCCCCGGGACACAAACAATCGGGATACGCAGTATTTT. Residues: CASSYPRDTNNRDTQYF. V is TRBV7-9 and J is TRBJ2-3; a weak D match, TRBD1 (6 bases). Germline CDR1 reads SEHNR; CDR2 reads FQNEAQ (reference sequence). Trimming removed 4 bases from V and 6 bases from J, with 23 bases in between. This CDR3 contains 17 residues.

There are a few counts of this clonotype. DNA of the CDR3: TGTGCCAGCAGCTTGATAGGCGGGAGGTCCAGCTCCTACAATGAGCAGTTCTTC. Translation: CASSLIGGRSSSYNEQFF. The chain recombines TRBV5-5 with TRBJ2-1, with 8 nucleotides matching TRBD2. This CDR3 has 18 amino acids. Trimming removed 1 base from V and 0 bases from J; junction bases left unmatched: 9. Germline lookup yields CDR1 SGHKS and CDR2 YYEKEE (reference sequence).